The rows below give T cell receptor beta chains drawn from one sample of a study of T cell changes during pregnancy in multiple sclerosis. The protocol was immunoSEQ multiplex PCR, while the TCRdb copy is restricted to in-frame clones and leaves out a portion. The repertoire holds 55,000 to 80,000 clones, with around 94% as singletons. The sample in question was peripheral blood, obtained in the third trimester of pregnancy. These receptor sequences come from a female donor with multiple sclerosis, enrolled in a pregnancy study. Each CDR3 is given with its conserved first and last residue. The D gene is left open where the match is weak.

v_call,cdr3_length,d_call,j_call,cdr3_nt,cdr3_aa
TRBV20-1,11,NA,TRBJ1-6,TGCAGTGGAGGGGGAAATTCACCCCTCCACTTT,CSGGGNSPLHF
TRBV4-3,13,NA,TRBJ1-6,TGCGCCAGCAGCCAAGATCGGAATTCACCCCTCCACTTT,CASSQDRNSPLHF
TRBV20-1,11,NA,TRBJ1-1,TGCAGAACACAGGCGAACACTGAAGCTTTCTTT,CRTQANTEAFF
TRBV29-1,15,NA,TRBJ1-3,TGCAGCGTTGAGGGAGCGGGGGCTTCTGGAAACACCATATATTTT,CSVEGAGASGNTIYF
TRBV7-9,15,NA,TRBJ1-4,TGTGCCAGCAGCGAATCGGGACAATCGGCGGAAAAACTGTTTTTT,CASSESGQSAEKLFF
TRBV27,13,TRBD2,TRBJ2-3,TGTGCCAGCAGTTCAAGCGGGGGGGCCGCGCAGTATTTT,CASSSSGGAAQYF
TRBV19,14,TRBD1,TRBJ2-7,TGTGCCAGTAGTAGGGACAGTCCGGCCTACGAGCAGTACTTC,CASSRDSPAYEQYF
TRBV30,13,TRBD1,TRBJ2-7,TGTGCCTGGAGCGTTCTACAGGGGGGCGAGCAGTACTTC,CAWSVLQGGEQYF
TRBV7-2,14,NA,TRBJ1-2,TGTGCCAGCAGCCCTCCCGCAGGGGCGCATGGCTACACCTTC,CASSPPAGAHGYTF
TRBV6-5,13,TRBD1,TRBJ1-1,TGTGCCAGTCGGACAGGGTTGGGCGCTGAAGCTTTCTTT,CASRTGLGAEAFF